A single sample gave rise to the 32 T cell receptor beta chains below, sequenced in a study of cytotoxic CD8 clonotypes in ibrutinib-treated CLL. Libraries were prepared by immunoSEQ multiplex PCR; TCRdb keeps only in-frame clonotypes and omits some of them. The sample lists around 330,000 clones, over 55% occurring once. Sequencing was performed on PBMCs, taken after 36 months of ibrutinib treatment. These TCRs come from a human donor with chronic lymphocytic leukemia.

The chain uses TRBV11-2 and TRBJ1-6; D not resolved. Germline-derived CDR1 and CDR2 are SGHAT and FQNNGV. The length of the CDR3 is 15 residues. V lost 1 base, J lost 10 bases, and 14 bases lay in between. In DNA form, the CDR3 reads TGTGCCAGCAGCTTAGGACCGATGCCTAAATCACCCCTCCACTTT. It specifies CASSLGPMPKSPLHF.

CDR3 bases: TGCGCCAGCAGCCAGTGGGAGGGGGCTGAAGCTTTCTTT. This codes for CASSQWEGAEAFF. This chain uses TRBV4-1 with TRBJ1-1, with D perhaps matching TRBD1 (6 bases). V lost 3 bases and J lost 6, with 11 bases in between. The CDR3 runs 13 residues. Germline values: CDR1 MGHRA, CDR2 YSYEKL.

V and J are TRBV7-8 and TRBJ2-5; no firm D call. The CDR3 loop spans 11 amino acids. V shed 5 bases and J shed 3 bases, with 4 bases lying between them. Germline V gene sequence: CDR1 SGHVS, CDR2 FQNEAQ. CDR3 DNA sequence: TGTGCCAGCAGCATTGAAGAGACCCAGTACTTC. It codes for CASSIEETQYF.

The CDR3 coding sequence is TGTGCCAGCAGCTTAGCGACTAACACCGGGGAGCTGTTTTTT. Encoded protein: CASSLATNTGELFF. The V call is TRBV7-6, the J call TRBJ2-2; D gene unclear. This CDR3 has 14 residues. Trimming took 0 bases from V and 2 from J, leaving 4 bases between them. Looked up from germline, CDR1 is SGHVS and CDR2 is FNYEAQ.

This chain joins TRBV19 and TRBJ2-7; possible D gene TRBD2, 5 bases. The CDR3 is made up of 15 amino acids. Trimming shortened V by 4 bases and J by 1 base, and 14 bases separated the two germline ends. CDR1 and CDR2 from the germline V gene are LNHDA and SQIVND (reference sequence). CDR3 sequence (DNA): TGTGCCAGTAGTAATGCCAACAGCGGTTCCTACGAGCAGTACTTC. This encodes CASSNANSGSYEQYF.

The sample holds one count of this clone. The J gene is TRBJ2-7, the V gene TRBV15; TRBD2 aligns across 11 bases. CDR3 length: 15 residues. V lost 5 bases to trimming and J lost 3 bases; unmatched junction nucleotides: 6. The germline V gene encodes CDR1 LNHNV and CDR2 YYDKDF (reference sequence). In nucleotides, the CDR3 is TGTGCCACCAGCGTAACTAGCGGGGGACTCTACGAGCAGTACTTC. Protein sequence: CATSVTSGGLYEQYF.

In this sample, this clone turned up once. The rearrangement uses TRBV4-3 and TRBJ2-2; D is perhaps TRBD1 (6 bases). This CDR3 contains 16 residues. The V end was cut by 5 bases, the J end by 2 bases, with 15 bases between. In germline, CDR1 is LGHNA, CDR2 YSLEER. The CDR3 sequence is CASSSGVGGNTGELFF. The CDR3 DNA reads TGCGCCAGCAGCTCTGGCGTAGGGGGAAACACCGGGGAGCTGTTTTTT.

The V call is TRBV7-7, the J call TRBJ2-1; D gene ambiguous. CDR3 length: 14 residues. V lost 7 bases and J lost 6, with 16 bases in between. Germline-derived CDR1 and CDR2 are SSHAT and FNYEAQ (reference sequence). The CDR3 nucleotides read TGTGCCAGCACGCCATTCGATAACAGCAATGAGCAGTTCTTC. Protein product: CASTPFDNSNEQFF.

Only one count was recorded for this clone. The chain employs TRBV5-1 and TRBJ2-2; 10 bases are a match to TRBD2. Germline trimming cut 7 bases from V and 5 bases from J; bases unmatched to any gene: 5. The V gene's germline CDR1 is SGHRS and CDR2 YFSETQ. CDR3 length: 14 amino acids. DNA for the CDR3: TGCGCCAGCCAAACTAGCGGGGTGACCGGGGAGCTGTTTTTT. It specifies CASQTSGVTGELFF.

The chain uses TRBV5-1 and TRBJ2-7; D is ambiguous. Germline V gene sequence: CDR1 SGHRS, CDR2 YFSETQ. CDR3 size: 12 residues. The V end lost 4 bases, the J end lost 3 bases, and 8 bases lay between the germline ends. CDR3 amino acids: CASSPFGYEQYF. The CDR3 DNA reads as TGCGCCAGCAGCCCATTTGGCTACGAGCAGTACTTC.

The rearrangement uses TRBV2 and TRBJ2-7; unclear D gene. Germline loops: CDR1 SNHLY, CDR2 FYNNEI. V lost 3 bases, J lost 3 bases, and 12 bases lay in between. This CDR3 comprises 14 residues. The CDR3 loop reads CASSDSRASYEQYF. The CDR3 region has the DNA TGTGCCAGCAGTGATAGTCGGGCTAGCTACGAGCAGTACTTC.

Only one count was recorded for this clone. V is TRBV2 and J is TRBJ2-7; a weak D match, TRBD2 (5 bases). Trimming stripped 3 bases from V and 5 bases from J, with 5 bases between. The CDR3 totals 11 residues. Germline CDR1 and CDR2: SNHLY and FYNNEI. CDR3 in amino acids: CASSERDEQYF. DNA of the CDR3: TGTGCCAGCAGTGAGAGGGACGAGCAGTACTTC.

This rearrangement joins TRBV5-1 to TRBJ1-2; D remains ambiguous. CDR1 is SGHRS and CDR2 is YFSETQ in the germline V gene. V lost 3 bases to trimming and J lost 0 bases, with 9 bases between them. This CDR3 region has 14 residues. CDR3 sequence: CASSSGEANYGYTF. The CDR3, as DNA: TGCGCCAGCAGCTCGGGCGAAGCTAACTATGGCTACACCTTC. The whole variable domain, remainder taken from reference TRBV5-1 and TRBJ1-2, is KAGVTQTPRYLIKTRGQQVTLSCSPISGHRSVSWYQQTPGQGLQFLFEYFSETQRNKGNFPGRFSGRQFSNSRSEMNVSTLELGDSALYLCASSSGEANYGYTFGSGTRLTVV.

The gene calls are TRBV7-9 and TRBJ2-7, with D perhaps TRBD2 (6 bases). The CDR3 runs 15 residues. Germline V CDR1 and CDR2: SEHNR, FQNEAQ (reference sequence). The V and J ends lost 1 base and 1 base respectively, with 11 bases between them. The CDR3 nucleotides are TGTGCCAGCAGCTTAGTACTTAGCGGTTCCTACGAGCAGTACTTC. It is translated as CASSLVLSGSYEQYF.

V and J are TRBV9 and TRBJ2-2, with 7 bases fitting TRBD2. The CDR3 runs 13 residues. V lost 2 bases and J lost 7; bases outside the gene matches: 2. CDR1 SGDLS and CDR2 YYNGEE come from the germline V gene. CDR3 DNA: TGTGCCAGCAGCGTGGGGACTATCGGGGAGCTGTTTTTT. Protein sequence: CASSVGTIGELFF.

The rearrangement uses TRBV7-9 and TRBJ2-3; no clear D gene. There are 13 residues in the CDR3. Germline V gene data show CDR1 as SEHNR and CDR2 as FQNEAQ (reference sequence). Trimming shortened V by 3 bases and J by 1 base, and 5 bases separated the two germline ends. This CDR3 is CASSFSGTDTQYF. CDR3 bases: TGTGCCAGCAGCTTCTCAGGCACAGATACGCAGTATTTT.

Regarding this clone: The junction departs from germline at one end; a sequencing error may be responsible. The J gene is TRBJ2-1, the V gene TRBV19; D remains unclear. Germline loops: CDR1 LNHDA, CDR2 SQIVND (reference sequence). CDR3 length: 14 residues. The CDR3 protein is CASSIEPSDNEQFF. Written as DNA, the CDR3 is TGTGCCAGTAGTATAGAACCCTCCGACAATGAGCAGTTCTTC.

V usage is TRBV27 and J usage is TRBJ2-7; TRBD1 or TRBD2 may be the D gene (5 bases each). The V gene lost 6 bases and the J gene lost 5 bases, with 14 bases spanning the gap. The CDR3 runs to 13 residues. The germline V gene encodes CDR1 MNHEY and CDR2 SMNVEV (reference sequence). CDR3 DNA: TGTGCCAGCAGCCCTGACGAGGGACACGAGCAGTACTTC. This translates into CASSPDEGHEQYF.

The CDR3 is CASSITQGLQYF. The CDR3 nucleotides read TGTGCCAGCAGTATTACGCAGGGGCTCCAGTACTTC. The chain carries TRBV2 and TRBJ2-5; D may be TRBD1 (6 bases). CDR3 length: 12 residues. CDR1 SNHLY and CDR2 FYNNEI come from the germline V gene. V was cut by 5 bases and J by 10 bases, with 14 bases left in between.

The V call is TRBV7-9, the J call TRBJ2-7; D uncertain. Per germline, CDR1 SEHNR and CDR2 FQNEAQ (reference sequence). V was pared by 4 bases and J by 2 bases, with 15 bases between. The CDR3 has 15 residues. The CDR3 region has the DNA TGTGCCAGCAGCTCCACAGTCACAAGTCCCTACGAGCAGTACTTC. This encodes CASSSTVTSPYEQYF.

The CDR3 is CASSQGQGRSSYEQYF. The CDR3 coding sequence is TGTGCCAGCAGCCAGGGACAGGGCCGGAGCTCCTACGAGCAGTACTTC. This chain joins TRBV11-2 and TRBJ2-7; 9 bases are shared with TRBD1. The CDR3 runs 16 residues. V trimming: 5 bases; J trimming: 0 bases; junction bases outside the gene matches: 8. The germline CDR1 and CDR2 sequences are SGHAT and FQNNGV.

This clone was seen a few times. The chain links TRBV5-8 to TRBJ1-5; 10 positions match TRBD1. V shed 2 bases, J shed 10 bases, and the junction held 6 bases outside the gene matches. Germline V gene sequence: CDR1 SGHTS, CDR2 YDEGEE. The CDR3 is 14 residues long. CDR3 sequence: CASSLDRGLSPQHF. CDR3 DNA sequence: TGTGCCAGCAGCTTAGACAGGGGGCTTAGCCCCCAGCATTTT.

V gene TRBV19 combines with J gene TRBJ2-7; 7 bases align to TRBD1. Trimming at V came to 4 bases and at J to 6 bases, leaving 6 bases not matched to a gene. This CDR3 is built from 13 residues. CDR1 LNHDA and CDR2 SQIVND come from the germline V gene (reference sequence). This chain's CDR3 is CASSRDRASEQYF. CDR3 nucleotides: TGTGCCAGTAGTAGAGACAGGGCCTCCGAGCAGTACTTC.

The CDR3 spells CASSVSFSGSPLHF. CDR3 nucleotide sequence: TGTGCCAGCAGTGTCAGTTTCAGTGGTTCACCCCTCCACTTT. The chain joins TRBV2 to TRBJ1-6; no clear D. The CDR3 extends over 14 amino acids. Germline loops: CDR1 SNHLY, CDR2 FYNNEI. Trimming took off 4 bases at V and 9 bases at J, with 13 bases between the two ends.

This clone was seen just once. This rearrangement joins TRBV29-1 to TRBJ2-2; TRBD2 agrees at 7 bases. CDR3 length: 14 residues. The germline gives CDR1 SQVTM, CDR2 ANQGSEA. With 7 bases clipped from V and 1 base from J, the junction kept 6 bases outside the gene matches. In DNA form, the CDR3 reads TGCAGCGCCGTGGCGGGGGAGAACACCGGGGAGCTGTTTTTT. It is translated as CSAVAGENTGELFF.

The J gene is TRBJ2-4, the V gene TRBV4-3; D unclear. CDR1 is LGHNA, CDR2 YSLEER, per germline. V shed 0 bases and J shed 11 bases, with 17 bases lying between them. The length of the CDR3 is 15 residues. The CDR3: CASSQEVRPTTLQYF. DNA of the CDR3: TGCGCCAGCAGCCAAGAAGTGAGACCCACCACCCTTCAGTACTTC.

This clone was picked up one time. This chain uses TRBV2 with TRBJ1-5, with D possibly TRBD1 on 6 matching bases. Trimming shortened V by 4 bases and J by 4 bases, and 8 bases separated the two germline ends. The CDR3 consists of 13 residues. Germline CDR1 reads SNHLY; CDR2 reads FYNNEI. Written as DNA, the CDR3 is TGTGCCAGCAGTGGGACAGCAAATCAGCCCCAGCATTTT. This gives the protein CASSGTANQPQHF.

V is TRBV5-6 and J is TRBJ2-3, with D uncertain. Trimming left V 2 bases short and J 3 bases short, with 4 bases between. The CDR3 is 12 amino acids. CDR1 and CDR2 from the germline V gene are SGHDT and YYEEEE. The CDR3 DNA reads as TGTGCCAGCAGCTTCCCGACAGATACGCAGTATTTT. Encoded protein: CASSFPTDTQYF.

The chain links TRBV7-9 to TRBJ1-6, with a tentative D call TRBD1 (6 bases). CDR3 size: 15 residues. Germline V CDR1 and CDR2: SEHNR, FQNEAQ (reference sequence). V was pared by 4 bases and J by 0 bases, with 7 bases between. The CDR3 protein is CASSSDSSYNSPLHF. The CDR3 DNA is TGTGCCAGCAGCTCGGACAGCTCCTATAATTCACCCCTCCACTTT.

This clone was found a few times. CDR3 in DNA: TGTGCCAGCAGCACCGGACAGGGCAATGAGCAGTTCTTC. Protein product: CASSTGQGNEQFF. This rearrangement joins TRBV7-3 to TRBJ2-1; 8 bases line up with TRBD1. The length of the CDR3 is 13 residues. V lost 5 bases to trimming and J lost 6 bases; unmatched junction nucleotides: 3. Germline loops: CDR1 SGHTA, CDR2 FQGTGA.

CDR3 sequence: CASSQTGTMFF. The CDR3 nucleotides read TGCGCCAGCAGCCAAACCGGGACTATGTTCTTC. The chain recombines TRBV4-1 with TRBJ2-1; 7 bases match TRBD2. The germline V gene has CDR1 MGHRA and CDR2 YSYEKL. This CDR3 is 11 amino acids long. J lost 15 bases, V lost 2 bases, and 4 bases had no gene match.

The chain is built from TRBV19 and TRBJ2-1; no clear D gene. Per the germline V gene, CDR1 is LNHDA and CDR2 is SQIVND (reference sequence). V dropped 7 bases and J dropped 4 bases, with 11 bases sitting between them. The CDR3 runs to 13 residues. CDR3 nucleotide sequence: TGTGCCAGTACTCACGGACCATACAATGAGCAGTTCTTC. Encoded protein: CASTHGPYNEQFF.